There are a few counts of the clone carrying this T cell receptor (beta chain). The antigen remains unidentified. This record belongs to a study of T-cell memory formation after mild COVID-19. Study at large: Clusters of TCRs were largely donor specific.

The CDR3 spans 15 residues. Trimming removed 4 bases at V and 1 base at J, with 15 bases between. Germline V gene lookup returns CDR1 SGHRS and CDR2 YFSETQ. Whole-study findings and limits: Pre-infection memory contained some responding clones, which suggested that cross-reactive memory had joined. CD4+ contracting clones were mainly CM and EM; CD8+ ones, EMRA.

The TCR alpha and TCR beta cDNA libraries, bearing sample barcodes and UMIs, were generated by 5'RACE using constant-segment primers. TCRdb redid the calling of the 5' RACE reads with MiXCR, one entry per CDR3 protein. In the table there are about 350,000 distinct CDR3 sequences, around 15% of which are singletons. Input material: PBMCs or a T cell subset sorted from them (not recorded which). The sequence came from a man aged 18-30 years who had mild COVID-19 (a few samples of this study predate the infection). Cell type and time point are not known. V is TRBV5-1 and J is TRBJ2-7; a weak D match, TRBD2 (6 bases). CDR3 coding DNA: TGCGCCAGCAGCCCCACGGGCGGGAAATCCTACGAGCAGTACTTC. Translation: CASSPTGGKSYEQYF. The full variable domain, its missing parts supplied by reference TRBV5-1 and TRBJ2-7, is KAGVTQTPRYLIKTRGQQVTLSCSPISGHRSVSWYQQTPGQGLQFLFEYFSETQRNKGNFPGRFSGRQFSNSRSEMNVSTLELGDSALYLCASSPTGGKSYEQYFGPGTRLTVT.